This T cell receptor (beta chain) was identified in a study of T cell responses to AZD1222 COVID-19 vaccine. The study's findings and limits: Repertoire sampling occurred only after the peak T cell response.

Sequencing used immunoSEQ multiplex PCR; TCRdb keeps in-frame clones, though not all of them. Among 150,000 to 200,000 clones, more than 80% were seen once, and the ten largest hold 3.5% to 5.5%. In the case of this clone: Antigen: not known. One end of the junction fails to match germline, which may point to a read error.

CDR3 length equals 15 residues. Germline V gene lookup returns CDR1 SGHTA and CDR2 FQGTGA. This chain links TRBV7-3 with TRBJ2-1; perhaps TRBD1 as D (5 bases). The receptor comes from an adult who received the MenACWY meningococcal vaccine as a control. Sample: peripheral blood, taken 28 days after the second dose of the MenACWY control vaccine. CDR3 DNA sequence: TGCGCCAGCAGCCTGGATCAGGGCTCCTACAATGAGCAGTTCTTC. Protein: CASSLDQGSYNEQFF.